Below are 29 T cell receptor beta chains sequenced from a single sample in a study of sequential checkpoint blockade in melanoma. Assay used: immunoSEQ multiplex PCR; TCRdb lists only in-frame clones, some missing. The sample contains about 22,000 clones, approximately 71% of which appear only once. The treatment here: randomized to nivolumab then ipilimumab (arm A) or the reverse (arm B). Specimen: CD8+ T cells sorted from blood (inferred from file names), collected from a patient given nivolumab and ipilimumab in sequence. The receptors stem from a human donor with melanoma.

The V call is TRBV7-8, the J call TRBJ1-1; 8 bases are shared with TRBD1. The CDR3 runs 15 residues. Germline trimming cut 3 bases from V and 9 bases from J; bases unmatched to any gene: 12. Germline assignment: CDR1 SGHVS and CDR2 FQNEAQ. The CDR3 protein is CASSLGTGATTKAFF. CDR3 DNA: TGTGCCAGCAGCTTGGGGACAGGTGCCACTACGAAAGCTTTCTTT.

The rearrangement joins TRBV5-6 to TRBJ1-5; 8 bases match TRBD1. Per the germline V gene, CDR1 is SGHDT and CDR2 is YYEEEE. The CDR3 covers 16 residues. Losses at the gene ends were 2 bases for V and 3 bases for J; bases not matched to a gene: 7. The CDR3 DNA is TGTGCCAGCAGCTTTTCCGGACAGGGTCTCAATCAGCCCCAGCATTTT. Amino acids: CASSFSGQGLNQPQHF.

This clone was seen a single time. The chain has TRBV4-1 and TRBJ2-1; D gene uncertain. Deletions cut 4 bases from V and 0 bases from J, with 13 bases between. Germline V gene lookup returns CDR1 MGHRA and CDR2 YSYEKL. The CDR3 runs to 16 residues. This chain's CDR3 is CASSRQSVGSYNEQFF. The CDR3 DNA reads TGCGCCAGCAGCCGCCAAAGCGTGGGCTCCTACAATGAGCAGTTCTTC.

The gene calls are TRBV4-3 and TRBJ1-1, with 7 bases aligning to TRBD1. The CDR3 is 11 amino acids. Looked up from germline, CDR1 is LGHNA and CDR2 is YSLEER. With 4 bases clipped from V and 11 bases from J, the junction kept 4 bases outside the gene matches. This CDR3 is CASSLGQRAFF. CDR3 nucleotide sequence: TGCGCCAGCAGCCTGGGACAGCGGGCTTTCTTT.

The chain uses TRBV11-2 and TRBJ1-5, with TRBD1 identical over 8 bases. CDR3 length: 15 amino acids. Trimming cost V 2 bases and J 1 base; bases outside gene matches: 1. Germline V gene lookup returns CDR1 SGHAT and CDR2 FQNNGV. The CDR3 region has the DNA TGTGCCAGCAGCTTATCAGGGGGCAGCAATCAGCCCCAGCATTTT. This translates into CASSLSGGSNQPQHF.

The rearrangement joins TRBV7-9 to TRBJ1-1; possibly TRBD1 for D (6 bases). Trimming removed 6 bases from V and 0 bases from J, with 14 bases in between. Looked up from germline, CDR1 is SEHNR and CDR2 is FQNEAQ (reference sequence). The CDR3 sequence is 15 residues long. The CDR3, as DNA: TGTGCCAGCAGAAAGACCGGGACATTGAACACTGAAGCTTTCTTT. It yields the protein CASRKTGTLNTEAFF. Together with reference TRBV7-9 and TRBJ1-1, the CDR3 gives the full variable domain: DTGVSQNPRHKITKRGQNVTFRCDPISEHNRLYWYRQTLGQGPEFLTYFQNEAQLEKSRLLSDRFSAERPKGSFSTLEIQRTEQGDSAMYLCASRKTGTLNTEAFFGQGTRLTVV.

This clone has more than one count but fewer than ten. One end of the junction varies from germline; a read error may be responsible. This sequence joins TRBV5-4 and TRBJ2-7, with 11 bases aligning to TRBD1. Looked up from germline, CDR1 is SGHNT and CDR2 is YYREEE (reference sequence). This CDR3 spans 14 amino acids. CDR3 in DNA: TGCGCCAGCAGCCACGGGACAGGGGGTGGCGAGCAGTACTTC. Translation: CASSHGTGGGEQYF.

V and J are TRBV29-1 and TRBJ1-1; D remains ambiguous. V was shortened by 5 bases and J by 1 base, with 8 bases between the two germline ends. The length of the CDR3 is 12 residues. Germline CDR1 and CDR2: SQVTM and ANQGSEA. DNA for the CDR3: TGCAGCGTTAATCTAGGGAACACTGAAGCTTTCTTT. It encodes CSVNLGNTEAFF.

In regard to this clone: One end of the junction does not line up with germline, which may come from a read error. In the same sample, other DNA sequences code for this CDR3. This sequence joins TRBV5-1 and TRBJ2-7, with 8 bases aligning to TRBD1. The CDR3 has 13 amino acids. Germline V lookup: CDR1 SGHRS, CDR2 YFSETQ. Here the CDR3 reads CASSLGQAREQYF. The CDR3 coding sequence is TGTGCCAGCAGCTTGGGACAGGCCCGCGAGCAGTACTTC. The full variable domain, completed using reference TRBV5-1 and TRBJ2-7, is KAGVTQTPRYLIKTRGQQVTLSCSPISGHRSVSWYQQTPGQGLQFLFEYFSETQRNKGNFPGRFSGRQFSNSRSEMNVSTLELGDSALYLCASSLGQAREQYFGPGTRLTVT.

This clone turned up a few times. The chain joins TRBV7-9 to TRBJ2-3, with 10 bases aligning to TRBD2. The CDR3 consists of 15 residues. The V gene's germline CDR1 is SEHNR and CDR2 FQNEAQ (reference sequence). V lost 5 bases, J lost 1 base, and 3 bases stayed unmatched. The CDR3 DNA is TGTGCCAGCAGCCGAACTAGCGGGGGCACAGATACGCAGTATTTT. Encoded protein: CASSRTSGGTDTQYF.

The chain links TRBV27 to TRBJ1-5; tentative D call: TRBD1 (5 bases). Germline loops: CDR1 MNHEY, CDR2 SMNVEV (reference sequence). This CDR3 has 14 residues. V dropped 3 bases and J dropped 3 bases, with 9 bases sitting between them. The CDR3 here is CASSFQGNNQPQHF. CDR3 nucleotide sequence: TGTGCCAGCAGTTTCCAGGGTAACAATCAGCCCCAGCATTTT.

In this sample, this clone is medium-sized. The rearrangement uses TRBV7-9 and TRBJ1-2; a possible D gene is TRBD1 (5 bases). V shed 6 bases and J shed 4 bases, with 15 bases lying between them. CDR3 size: 14 residues. Germline CDR1 and CDR2: SEHNR and FQNEAQ (reference sequence). For the CDR3, the DNA is TGTGCCAGCAGTACTGACACAGGCCTCTATGGCTACACCTTC. This encodes CASSTDTGLYGYTF.

This sequence joins TRBV28 and TRBJ2-5; possible D gene TRBD1, 6 bases. The germline V gene encodes CDR1 MDHEN and CDR2 SYDVKM. The V end was cut by 5 bases, the J end by 5 bases, with 12 bases between. The length of the CDR3 is 13 residues. The CDR3 DNA reads TGTGCCAGCAGTCACAGGGTCTGGGAGACCCAGTACTTC. It is translated as CASSHRVWETQYF.

The rearrangement uses TRBV6-5 and TRBJ1-2; 10 bases fit TRBD1. V was clipped by 6 bases and J by 3 bases; unmatched bases: 4. Germline-derived CDR1 and CDR2 are MNHEY and SVGAGI. There are 14 residues in the CDR3. The CDR3 DNA sequence: TGTGCCAGCAGCCCGACAGGGGGCGACTATGGCTACACCTTC. Protein: CASSPTGGDYGYTF.

The chain couples TRBV19 to TRBJ2-3; 9 bases match TRBD1. Per the germline V gene, CDR1 is LNHDA and CDR2 is SQIVND (reference sequence). The CDR3 is made up of 15 amino acids. The V and J ends lost 6 bases and 4 bases, in that order; junction bases with no gene match: 8. Written as DNA, the CDR3 is TGTGCCAGTAGCCGTCGGGACAGGGTATCAGATACGCAGTATTTT. It yields the protein CASSRRDRVSDTQYF.

This chain connects TRBV6-5 to TRBJ1-1; tentatively, D is TRBD1 (6 bases). The germline V gene has CDR1 MNHEY and CDR2 SVGAGI. This CDR3 region has 13 residues. The germline V and J ends were trimmed by 2 bases and 3 bases, with 7 bases remaining between them. For the CDR3, the DNA is TGTGCCAGCAGTTACGGACAGTACACTGAAGCTTTCTTT. It translates to CASSYGQYTEAFF.

The chain couples TRBV2 to TRBJ1-1; D is unclear. V lost 3 bases, J lost 0 bases, and 11 bases lay in between. Germline V lookup: CDR1 SNHLY, CDR2 FYNNEI. This CDR3 has 15 amino acids. The CDR3 DNA sequence: TGTGCCAGCAGTGATCGCGGTTACTTGAACACTGAAGCTTTCTTT. Encoded protein: CASSDRGYLNTEAFF. Variable domain in full (rest from reference TRBV2 and TRBJ1-1): EPEVTQTPSHQVTQMGQEVILRCVPISNHLYFYWYRQILGQKVEFLVSFYNNEISEKSEIFDDQFSVERPDGSNFTLKIRSTKLEDSAMYFCASSDRGYLNTEAFFGQGTRLTVV.

The chain has TRBV6-1 and TRBJ1-5, with TRBD1 matching 8 bases. Per germline, CDR1 MNHNS and CDR2 SASEGT. There are 16 residues in the CDR3. V gave up 2 bases and J gave up 3 bases; unmatched junction bases: 6. CDR3: CASSEQGAFLNQPQHF. CDR3 DNA sequence: TGTGCCAGCAGTGAACAGGGGGCGTTTCTCAATCAGCCCCAGCATTTT.

The rearrangement joins TRBV10-3 to TRBJ1-3, with 7 bases that match TRBD1. Looked up from germline, CDR1 is ENHRY and CDR2 is SYGVKD. J lost 4 bases, V lost 11 bases, and 5 bases had no gene match. The CDR3 is 12 amino acids. The CDR3 sequence is CASEGAGNTIYF. For the CDR3, the DNA is TGTGCCTCCGAGGGGGCGGGAAACACCATATATTTT.

The chain couples TRBV5-8 to TRBJ2-5; D ambiguous. The CDR3 runs to 12 residues. Germline V lookup: CDR1 SGHTS, CDR2 YDEGEE. Trimming removed 9 bases from V and 5 bases from J, with 14 bases in between. The CDR3, as DNA: TGTGCCACACAGTGGGTCACTGAGACCCAGTACTTC. It is translated as CATQWVTETQYF.

The chain recombines TRBV7-3 with TRBJ2-3, with D possibly TRBD2 on 6 matching bases. CDR1 SGHTA and CDR2 FQGTGA come from the germline V gene. The germline V and J ends were trimmed by 2 bases and 2 bases, with 11 bases remaining between them. The CDR3 runs 15 residues. The CDR3 is CASSLDLATTDTQYF. The CDR3 DNA follows: TGTGCCAGCAGCTTAGACCTAGCGACCACAGATACGCAGTATTTT.

This rearrangement joins TRBV5-6 to TRBJ1-6; D possibly corresponds to TRBD1 (6 bases). The CDR3 is made up of 14 amino acids. V gave up 0 bases and J gave up 7 bases, with 8 bases separating them. Per germline, CDR1 SGHDT and CDR2 YYEEEE. CDR3 DNA: TGTGCCAGCAGCTTGGGCCAGGGGAATTCACCCCTCCACTTT. This encodes CASSLGQGNSPLHF.

The V and J genes are TRBV4-3 and TRBJ2-7; 8 nucleotides agree with TRBD2. Trimming took 1 base from V and 3 from J; bases not matched to a gene: 8. This CDR3 has 16 amino acids. Per germline, CDR1 LGHNA and CDR2 YSLEER. This CDR3 is CASSQGSRGGIYEQYF. The DNA of the CDR3 is TGCGCCAGCAGCCAAGGCTCTCGGGGGGGTATCTACGAGCAGTACTTC.

The rearrangement uses TRBV5-4 and TRBJ1-2; D gene ambiguous. The V gene's germline CDR1 is SGHNT and CDR2 YYREEE (reference sequence). The germline V and J ends were trimmed by 4 bases and 5 bases, with 18 bases remaining between them. This CDR3 is 15 amino acids long. The CDR3 sequence is CASSLPWAETYGYTF. CDR3 nucleotides: TGTGCCAGCAGCCTCCCTTGGGCAGAAACTTATGGCTACACCTTC. Using reference TRBV5-4 and TRBJ1-2 for the parts outside the CDR3, the full variable domain is ETGVTQSPTHLIKTRGQQVTLRCSSQSGHNTVSWYQQALGQGPQFIFQYYREEENGRGNFPPRFSGLQFPNYSSELNVNALELDDSALYLCASSLPWAETYGYTFGSGTRLTVV.

This chain joins TRBV4-2 and TRBJ1-2, with a weak D call TRBD1 (6 bases). CDR3 length: 16 amino acids. Looked up from germline, CDR1 is LGHNA and CDR2 is YNFKEQ. Trimming shortened V by 5 bases and J by 0 bases, and 16 bases separated the two germline ends. For the CDR3, the DNA is TGTGCCAGCAGCTTAGGGTACAGGGATCCTAACTATGGCTACACCTTC. The encoded protein is CASSLGYRDPNYGYTF.

The gene calls are TRBV19 and TRBJ1-1; 7 bases align to TRBD1. V lost 7 bases and J lost 7; bases outside the gene matches: 9. The length of the CDR3 is 13 residues. Per germline, CDR1 LNHDA and CDR2 SQIVND (reference sequence). CDR3 protein: CASISTGTGEAFF. In DNA form, the CDR3 reads TGTGCCAGTATATCGACAGGGACGGGTGAAGCTTTCTTT.

This clone was observed a handful of times. The germline gene is not matched at one end of the junction; a read error may be the cause. This chain joins TRBV5-3 and TRBJ2-5; tentatively, D is TRBD2 (6 bases). TRBV5-3 is an open reading frame, and its role is uncertain. This CDR3 comprises 13 residues. CDR3 DNA: TGTGCCAGCAGCTTGGGAGGTCCGGAGACCCAGTACTTC. Amino acids: CASSLGGPETQYF.

The V gene is TRBV28, the J gene TRBJ1-1; 7 bases map to TRBD1. V lost 1 base to trimming and J lost 1 base; unmatched junction nucleotides: 3. CDR1 is MDHEN, CDR2 SYDVKM, per germline. The CDR3 contains 15 residues. DNA for the CDR3: TGTGCCAGCAGTTTATCCGACAGGGCGAACACTGAAGCTTTCTTT. This codes for CASSLSDRANTEAFF.

This rearrangement joins TRBV10-3 to TRBJ1-5; no definite D call. CDR3 length: 13 amino acids. In germline, CDR1 is ENHRY, CDR2 SYGVKD. V shed 10 bases and J shed 0 bases, with 10 bases lying between them. The CDR3 bases are TGTGCCACCCGACGGGATAGCAATCAGCCCCAGCATTTT. Translated, it gives CATRRDSNQPQHF.